Listed here are 10 T cell receptor beta chains from one sample, sequenced in a study of shared clonotypes between healthy human individuals. Generated by immunoSEQ multiplex PCR, the TCRdb table keeps only in-frame clones and is missing some. The table shows about 2,500,000 clones, with just over 90% occurring only once. Sequencing input: naive CD4+ T cells sorted from blood. Described subset: CD45RA+ positively selected. The receptors were sampled from a man aged 18 to 30 in good health.

The chain carries TRBV11-3 and TRBJ2-7, with 8 bases that match TRBD2. The trim removed 5 bases at V and 4 bases at J, leaving 10 bases unmatched. From germline, CDR1 is SGHNT and CDR2 YENEEA. CDR3 length equals 15 residues. CDR3 residues: CASSRGSGLAYEQYF. The CDR3, as DNA: TGTGCCAGCAGCAGGGGATCCGGACTAGCTTACGAGCAGTACTTC.

As concerns this clone: Other nucleotide sequences from this sample produce the same CDR3. J is TRBJ2-7 and V is TRBV6-5, with a weak D call TRBD1 (6 bases). Trimming left V 5 bases short and J 0 bases short, with 8 bases between. The CDR3 is 13 amino acids. Germline CDR1 MNHEY, CDR2 SVGAGI. CDR3 DNA sequence: TGTGCCAGCAGTCAGGGGCCCTCCTACGAGCAGTACTTC. It encodes CASSQGPSYEQYF.

This clone was observed a single time. J is TRBJ2-1 and V is TRBV15; D is ambiguous. The V gene's germline CDR1 is LNHNV and CDR2 YYDKDF (reference sequence). Trimming stripped 1 base from V and 0 bases from J, with 10 bases between. This CDR3 is 16 amino acids long. The CDR3 is CATSRGSSSSYNEQFF. CDR3 nucleotide sequence: TGTGCCACCAGCAGAGGCAGCTCCTCCTCCTACAATGAGCAGTTCTTC.

The chain is built from TRBV6-5 and TRBJ1-1; perhaps TRBD1 as D (5 bases). This CDR3 comprises 14 residues. V was shortened by 5 bases and J by 2 bases, with 12 bases between the two germline ends. Germline V CDR1 and CDR2: MNHEY, SVGAGI. CDR3 residues: CASSPNRPNTEAFF. As DNA, the CDR3 is TGTGCCAGCAGTCCTAACAGGCCCAACACTGAAGCTTTCTTT.

The rearrangement links TRBV6-5 to TRBJ2-7; D call uncertain. The CDR3 contains 11 residues. Deletions cut 11 bases from V and 2 bases from J, with 10 bases between. Germline CDR1 MNHEY, CDR2 SVGAGI. The CDR3, as DNA: TGTGCCGCCCGGACCCCCTACGAGCAGTACTTC. Translated, it gives CAARTPYEQYF.

The rearrangement links TRBV27 to TRBJ1-6; maybe TRBD1 (5 bases). Trimming cost V 6 bases and J 8 bases, with 20 bases left between them. The CDR3 contains 16 residues. Germline CDR1 is MNHEY and CDR2 is SMNVEV (reference sequence). The DNA for the CDR3 is TGTGCCAGCAGACCTTACCGACAGTCCATTGATTCACCCCTCCACTTT. Translating it yields CASRPYRQSIDSPLHF.

J is TRBJ2-3 and V is TRBV10-3, with TRBD2 matching 11 bases. The CDR3 is made up of 18 amino acids. V was clipped by 0 bases and J by 2 bases; unmatched bases: 7. Germline V gene lookup returns CDR1 ENHRY and CDR2 SYGVKD. The CDR3 reads CAISESGPGLAVTDTQYF. CDR3 bases: TGTGCCATCAGTGAGTCGGGGCCGGGACTAGCGGTCACAGATACGCAGTATTTT.

This clone was seen once. Other DNA sequences from this sample encode an identical CDR3 as well. The chain is built from TRBV5-1 and TRBJ2-2; D gene uncertain. Per the germline V gene, CDR1 is SGHRS and CDR2 is YFSETQ. V lost 2 bases, J lost 1 base, and 6 bases lay in between. CDR3 length: 14 amino acids. CDR3 DNA: TGCGCCAGCAGCTTATCCAGGAACACCGGGGAGCTGTTTTTT. Amino acids: CASSLSRNTGELFF.

The V gene is TRBV7-2, the J gene TRBJ1-2, with D possibly matching TRBD1 (5 bases). CDR3 length: 13 amino acids. Trimming took 4 bases from V and 4 from J, leaving 10 bases between them. CDR1 and CDR2 (germline): SGHTA, FQGNSA. In DNA form, the CDR3 reads TGTGCCAGCAGCTCGGGACGGTTCTATGGCTACACCTTC. It codes for CASSSGRFYGYTF.

The sample holds one count of this clone. Additional DNA sequences in this sample encode the identical CDR3. This sequence joins TRBV5-1 and TRBJ2-3; D not certain. The CDR3 runs to 14 residues. CDR1 and CDR2 from the germline V gene are SGHRS and YFSETQ. V was trimmed by 0 bases and J by 6 bases, leaving 11 bases between them. The CDR3 coding sequence is TGCGCCAGCAGCTTGGAGGGCCTCGGGGATACGCAGTATTTT. Amino acid sequence: CASSLEGLGDTQYF. The whole variable domain, remainder taken from reference TRBV5-1 and TRBJ2-3, is KAGVTQTPRYLIKTRGQQVTLSCSPISGHRSVSWYQQTPGQGLQFLFEYFSETQRNKGNFPGRFSGRQFSNSRSEMNVSTLELGDSALYLCASSLEGLGDTQYFGPGTRLTVL.